The sample holds one count of the clone carrying this TCR beta chain. Antigen specificity is unknown. This entry comes from a study of cytomegalovirus exposure and HLA in healthy donors. Vbeta (60) and Jbeta (13) primers were used in the PCR. Sequencing was performed with immunoSEQ multiplex PCR; in TCRdb, only in-frame clones are kept and a portion is missing. The repertoire holds about 160,000 clones, with approximately 81% as singletons. General observations from the study: CMV antigen specificity of three CMV-associated chains was confirmed in vitro. In a later analysis, CMV-associated beta chains were mostly HLA-associated, it appeared.

The CDR3 totals 15 residues. Germline assignment: CDR1 LGHNA and CDR2 YNFKEQ. Trimming took off 4 bases at V and 4 bases at J, with 16 bases between the two ends. This chain connects TRBV4-2 to TRBJ1-1; unclear D gene. The sequenced material came from PBMCs. This sequence was found in a man in his late teens or twenties in good health and CMV-seronegative. The CDR3 DNA reads as TGTGCCAGCAGCCCCGAGGGTGTCATGTCCACTGAAGCTTTCTTT. Translated, it gives CASSPEGVMSTEAFF.